Below, 21 T cell receptor beta chains from the same sample are listed, as sequenced in a study of blood T cell repertoires in COVID-19. TCRdb's copy holds only in-frame clones and misses some; the assay was immunoSEQ multiplex PCR. The table has 99,000 or so clones, approximately 91% seen once. The sequencing input was peripheral blood. These receptors all stem from a human donor in a cohort sampled during active COVID-19.

This clone was picked up a small number of times. The chain uses TRBV29-1 and TRBJ2-3, with 13 bases matching TRBD2. V trimming: 6 bases; J trimming: 6 bases; junction bases outside the gene matches: 12. CDR1 and CDR2 from the germline V gene are SQVTM and ANQGSEA. There are 16 residues in the CDR3. The CDR3 reads CSVGLYGTSGKDTQYF. In nucleotides, the CDR3 is TGCAGCGTGGGATTGTATGGGACTAGCGGGAAGGATACGCAGTATTTT.

J is TRBJ1-2 and V is TRBV28; D unresolved. The V and J ends lost 7 bases and 5 bases respectively, with 14 bases between them. The CDR3 consists of 13 residues. In germline, CDR1 is MDHEN, CDR2 SYDVKM. CDR3 sequence reads: CASTPPAVYGYTF. CDR3 in DNA: TGTGCCAGCACCCCACCAGCGGTTTATGGCTACACCTTC.

The chain carries TRBV7-9 and TRBJ2-1; 13 nucleotides align to TRBD2. The CDR3 extends over 15 amino acids. The V gene's germline CDR1 is SEHNR and CDR2 FQNEAQ (reference sequence). Trimming cost V 4 bases and J 7 bases; bases outside gene matches: 4. CDR3 nucleotide sequence: TGTGCCAGCAGCTCGGGGACTAGCGGGACTAATGAGCAGTTCTTC. Translation gives CASSSGTSGTNEQFF.

CDR3 in DNA: TGTGCCAGCTCCCAAACGACAGGGGGCAAAGATACGCAGTATTTT. Translating it yields CASSQTTGGKDTQYF. The chain carries TRBV18 and TRBJ2-3, with 10 bases identical to TRBD1. The trim removed 6 bases at V and 5 bases at J, leaving 8 bases unmatched. Germline V gene sequence: CDR1 KGHSH, CDR2 LQKENI. The CDR3 is 15 amino acids.

The chain is built from TRBV19 and TRBJ1-5, with D possibly TRBD1 on 6 matching bases. Trimming shortened V by 0 bases and J by 9 bases, and 15 bases separated the two germline ends. The germline V gene encodes CDR1 LNHDA and CDR2 SQIVND (reference sequence). The CDR3 has 15 amino acids. The CDR3 reads CASSIDRDKGWPQHF. In DNA, the CDR3 is TGTGCCAGTAGTATAGACCGGGACAAGGGTTGGCCCCAGCATTTT.

The chain employs TRBV15 and TRBJ2-7; 9 bases map to TRBD2. The CDR3 is 18 amino acids. Germline assignment: CDR1 LNHNV and CDR2 YYDKDF (reference sequence). Trimming took 0 bases from V and 2 from J; bases not matched to a gene: 11. The CDR3 loop reads CATSRDTGLARNAYEQYF. In DNA, the CDR3 is TGTGCCACCAGCAGAGATACCGGACTAGCGCGAAACGCCTACGAGCAGTACTTC. Variable domain in full (rest from reference TRBV15 and TRBJ2-7): DAMVIQNPRYQVTQFGKPVTLSCSQTLNHNVMYWYQQKSSQAPKLLFHYYDKDFNNEADTPDNFQSRRPNTSFCFLDIRSPGLGDTAMYLCATSRDTGLARNAYEQYFGPGTRLTVT.

This chain connects TRBV5-1 to TRBJ1-3; TRBD1 matches at 9 bases. The CDR3 spans 17 residues. V was clipped by 4 bases and J by 2 bases; unmatched bases: 10. Germline V gene sequence: CDR1 SGHRS, CDR2 YFSETQ. CDR3 sequence (DNA): TGCGCCAGCAGCACCGGACAGGGGCTACAAGCTGGAAACACCATATATTTT. This codes for CASSTGQGLQAGNTIYF.

The chain recombines TRBV11-2 with TRBJ2-2; 9 positions agree with TRBD1. CDR3 size: 17 residues. Germline trimming cut 4 bases from V and 4 bases from J; bases unmatched to any gene: 10. Per germline, CDR1 SGHAT and CDR2 FQNNGV. This CDR3 reads CASSSPGTGFVTGELFF. As DNA, the CDR3 is TGTGCCAGCAGCTCCCCTGGGACAGGGTTTGTCACCGGGGAGCTGTTTTTT.

The genes are TRBV6-6 and TRBJ2-3, with TRBD1 matching over 8 bases. CDR3 size: 17 residues. Germline lookup yields CDR1 MNHNY and CDR2 SVGAGI (reference sequence). Trimming at V came to 5 bases and at J to 2 bases, leaving 12 bases not matched to a gene. The DNA of the CDR3 is TGTGCCAGCAGTCCCGGACAGGGCTTATTTTCCACAGATACGCAGTATTTT. It translates to CASSPGQGLFSTDTQYF.

The CDR3 DNA follows: TGTGCCAGCAGCCCTCGACAGGGGATGCTCCTCTATGGCTACACCTTC. This sequence encodes CASSPRQGMLLYGYTF. V usage is TRBV4-2 and J usage is TRBJ1-2, with TRBD1 matching 8 bases. With V trimmed by 4 bases and J by 4 bases, 11 bases remained unmatched. This CDR3 spans 16 amino acids. Germline V gene data show CDR1 as LGHNA and CDR2 as YNFKEQ.

The CDR3, as DNA: TGTGCCAGCAGCCGTGACAGGACCAATGAAAAACTGTTTTTT. As protein: CASSRDRTNEKLFF. V is TRBV27 and J is TRBJ1-4; D is perhaps TRBD1 (6 bases). The germline V gene has CDR1 MNHEY and CDR2 SMNVEV (reference sequence). V was pared by 6 bases and J by 5 bases, with 13 bases between. This CDR3 spans 14 amino acids.

The gene calls are TRBV10-2 and TRBJ2-3; unclear D gene. Germline V gene data show CDR1 as WSHSY and CDR2 as SAAADI. V was shortened by 6 bases and J by 2 bases, with 9 bases between the two germline ends. The CDR3 consists of 13 residues. CDR3 in amino acids: CASRQIFTDTQYF. CDR3 DNA: TGCGCCAGCAGACAGATATTCACAGATACGCAGTATTTT.

The rearrangement joins TRBV7-2 to TRBJ1-2; D ambiguous. CDR1 SGHTA and CDR2 FQGNSA come from the germline V gene. CDR3 length: 13 amino acids. Trimming took 2 bases from V and 8 from J, leaving 12 bases between them. The CDR3 region has the DNA TGTGCCAGCAGCTTAAGCCGATCGGGGGGCTACACCTTC. It translates to CASSLSRSGGYTF.

In its sample, this clone was seen a few times. The genes are TRBV29-1 and TRBJ2-7, with TRBD2 matching over 13 bases. Unmatched junction bases numbered 3, after V lost 7 bases and J lost 3 bases. This CDR3 comprises 13 residues. Germline V lookup: CDR1 SQVTM, CDR2 ANQGSEA. CDR3 coding DNA: TGCAGCGGACGGACTAGCGGGAGCTACGAGCAGTACTTC. It is translated as CSGRTSGSYEQYF.

The V call is TRBV4-1, the J call TRBJ1-1; D ambiguous. CDR3 length equals 13 residues. Trimming pared 2 bases from V and 4 bases from J, leaving 8 bases between. Germline values: CDR1 MGHRA, CDR2 YSYEKL. CDR3 nucleotide sequence: TGCGCCAGCAGCCAAATCGAGGCCACTGAAGCTTTCTTT. This encodes CASSQIEATEAFF.

The chain couples TRBV28 to TRBJ2-5, with 7 positions matching TRBD1. Germline-derived CDR1 and CDR2 are MDHEN and SYDVKM. Unmatched junction bases numbered 17, after V lost 6 bases and J lost 1 base. The length of the CDR3 is 18 residues. The CDR3 DNA sequence: TGTGCCAGCAGCCTCCGACAGGGAAGGAAGGAGTTCCAAGAGACCCAGTACTTC. This codes for CASSLRQGRKEFQETQYF.

The table lists this clone with a few counts. The genes are TRBV19 and TRBJ1-5; 12 bases are a match to TRBD1. J lost 2 bases, V lost 3 bases, and 5 bases had no gene match. This CDR3 has 17 amino acids. Germline loops: CDR1 LNHDA, CDR2 SQIVND (reference sequence). The CDR3 protein is CASSIGTGGSGNQPQHF. The CDR3 nucleotides read TGTGCCAGTAGTATTGGGACAGGGGGCTCGGGCAATCAGCCCCAGCATTTT.

The chain uses TRBV28 and TRBJ2-7; 8 positions match TRBD1. Unmatched junction bases numbered 3, after V lost 2 bases and J lost 3 bases. This CDR3 contains 14 residues. CDR1 is MDHEN, CDR2 SYDVKM, per germline. CDR3 residues: CASSLRDRSYEQYF. The CDR3, as DNA: TGTGCCAGCAGTTTAAGGGACAGGAGCTACGAGCAGTACTTC.

The chain carries TRBV28 and TRBJ2-7; possibly TRBD1 for D (6 bases). Between the trimmed V and J ends, which lost 5 bases and 2 bases, there was a span of 13 bases. The germline V gene has CDR1 MDHEN and CDR2 SYDVKM. The CDR3 runs 14 residues. CDR3 loop: CASSETGIAYEQYF. The CDR3 DNA is TGTGCCAGCAGTGAAACAGGGATCGCCTACGAGCAGTACTTC.

The chain links TRBV7-2 to TRBJ2-3, with D possibly being TRBD2 (5 bases). The CDR3 contains 15 residues. Germline values: CDR1 SGHTA, CDR2 FQGNSA. V was pared by 1 base and J by 0 bases, with 8 bases between. The CDR3 region is CASSLDLASTDTQYF. CDR3 bases: TGTGCCAGCAGCTTAGATCTAGCAAGCACAGATACGCAGTATTTT.

This sequence joins TRBV24-1 and TRBJ1-1, with D possibly TRBD1 on 5 matching bases. The germline V gene has CDR1 KGHDR and CDR2 SFDVKD. V was clipped by 4 bases and J by 6 bases, with 17 bases between them. The CDR3 length is 15 residues. CDR3 amino acids: CATSDPGGGTSEAFF. For the CDR3, the DNA is TGTGCCACCAGTGACCCGGGTGGGGGGACCTCTGAAGCTTTCTTT.